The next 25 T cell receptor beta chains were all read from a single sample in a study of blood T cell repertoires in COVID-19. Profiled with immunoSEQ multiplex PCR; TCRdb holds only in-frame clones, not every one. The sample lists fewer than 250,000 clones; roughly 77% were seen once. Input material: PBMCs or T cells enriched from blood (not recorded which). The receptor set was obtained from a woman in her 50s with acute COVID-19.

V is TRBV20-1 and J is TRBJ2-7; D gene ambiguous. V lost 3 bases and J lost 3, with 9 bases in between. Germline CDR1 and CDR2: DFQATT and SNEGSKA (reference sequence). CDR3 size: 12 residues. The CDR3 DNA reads TGCAGTGCTAGTTGGCTTAACTACGAGCAGTACGTC. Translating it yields CSASWLNYEQYV.

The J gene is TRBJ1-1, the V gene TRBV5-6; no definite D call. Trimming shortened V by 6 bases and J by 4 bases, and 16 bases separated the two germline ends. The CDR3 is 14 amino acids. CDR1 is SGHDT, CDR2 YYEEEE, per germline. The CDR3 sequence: CASTRWASGTEAFF. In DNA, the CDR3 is TGTGCCAGCACCCGATGGGCCAGCGGCACTGAAGCTTTCTTT. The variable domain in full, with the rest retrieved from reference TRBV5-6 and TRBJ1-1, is DAGVTQSPTHLIKTRGQQVTLRCSPKSGHDTVSWYQQALGQGPQFIFQYYEEEERQRGNFPDRFSGHQFPNYSSELNVNALLLGDSALYLCASTRWASGTEAFFGQGTRLTVV.

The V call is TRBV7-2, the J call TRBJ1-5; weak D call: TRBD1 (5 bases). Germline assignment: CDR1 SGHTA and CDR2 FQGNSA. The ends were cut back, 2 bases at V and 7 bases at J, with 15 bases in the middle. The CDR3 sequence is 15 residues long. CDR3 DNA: TGTGCCAGCAGCTTACAGGGTTTCGTAGGGCAGCCCCAGCATTTT. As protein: CASSLQGFVGQPQHF.

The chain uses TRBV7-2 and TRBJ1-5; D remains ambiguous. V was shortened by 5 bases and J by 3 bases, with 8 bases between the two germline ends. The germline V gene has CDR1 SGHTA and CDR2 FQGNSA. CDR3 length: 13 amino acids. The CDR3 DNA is TGTGCCAGCAGCCCTAGAATCAATCAGCCCCAGCATTTT. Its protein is CASSPRINQPQHF.

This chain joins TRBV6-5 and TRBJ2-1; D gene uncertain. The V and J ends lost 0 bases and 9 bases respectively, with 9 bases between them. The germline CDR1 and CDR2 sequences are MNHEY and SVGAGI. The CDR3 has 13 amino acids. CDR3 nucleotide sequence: TGTGCCAGCAGTTACTCTTGGGCGAGTGAGCAGTTCTTC. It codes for CASSYSWASEQFF.

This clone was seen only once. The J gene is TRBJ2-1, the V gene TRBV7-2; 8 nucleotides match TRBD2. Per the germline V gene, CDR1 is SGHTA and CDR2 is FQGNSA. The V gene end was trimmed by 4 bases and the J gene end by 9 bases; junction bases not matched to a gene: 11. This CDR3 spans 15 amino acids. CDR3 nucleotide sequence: TGTGCCAGCAGCTCCCGAGGTAGCGGGGTAGGTGAGCAGTTCTTC. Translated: CASSSRGSGVGEQFF.

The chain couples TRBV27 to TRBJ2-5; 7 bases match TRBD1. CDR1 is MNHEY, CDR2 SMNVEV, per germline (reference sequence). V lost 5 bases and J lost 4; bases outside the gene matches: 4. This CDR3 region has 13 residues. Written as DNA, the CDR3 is TGTGCCAGCAGTCCACGACAGGGAGAGACCCAGTACTTC. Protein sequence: CASSPRQGETQYF.

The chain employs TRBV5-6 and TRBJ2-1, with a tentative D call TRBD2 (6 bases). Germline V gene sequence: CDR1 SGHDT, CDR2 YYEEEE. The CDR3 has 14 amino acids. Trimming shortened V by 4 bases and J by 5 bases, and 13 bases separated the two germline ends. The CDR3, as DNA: TGTGCCAGCAGCCCAGGACTATACGACAATGAGCAGTTCTTC. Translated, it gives CASSPGLYDNEQFF.

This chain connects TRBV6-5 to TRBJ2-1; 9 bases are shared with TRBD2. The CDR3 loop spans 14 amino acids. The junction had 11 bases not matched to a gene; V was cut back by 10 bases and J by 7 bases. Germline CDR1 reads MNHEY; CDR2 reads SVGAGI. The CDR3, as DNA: TGTGCCATCGCTAGCGGGGACCCTAGGAATGAGCAGTTCTTC. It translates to CAIASGDPRNEQFF.

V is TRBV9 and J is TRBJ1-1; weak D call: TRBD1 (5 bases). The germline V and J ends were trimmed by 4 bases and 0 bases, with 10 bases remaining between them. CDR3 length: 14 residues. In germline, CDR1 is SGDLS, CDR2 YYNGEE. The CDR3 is CASSKQVLNTEAFF. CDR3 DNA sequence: TGTGCCAGCAGCAAACAGGTCCTGAACACTGAAGCTTTCTTT.

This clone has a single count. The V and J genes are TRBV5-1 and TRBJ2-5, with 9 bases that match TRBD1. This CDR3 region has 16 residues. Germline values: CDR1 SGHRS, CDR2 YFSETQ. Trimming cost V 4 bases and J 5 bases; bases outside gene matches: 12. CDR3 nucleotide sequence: TGCGCCAGCAGCCCTGGACAGGGGTCGCGCGGGGAGACCCAGTACTTC. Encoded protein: CASSPGQGSRGETQYF.

Here the CDR3 reads CASSIIAGKSDTQYF. CDR3 in DNA: TGTGCCAGTAGTATAATAGCGGGAAAGTCAGATACGCAGTATTTT. This chain connects TRBV19 to TRBJ2-3; 8 bases match TRBD2. In germline, CDR1 is LNHDA, CDR2 SQIVND (reference sequence). The CDR3 sequence is 15 residues long. J lost 4 bases, V lost 2 bases, and 5 bases had no gene match.

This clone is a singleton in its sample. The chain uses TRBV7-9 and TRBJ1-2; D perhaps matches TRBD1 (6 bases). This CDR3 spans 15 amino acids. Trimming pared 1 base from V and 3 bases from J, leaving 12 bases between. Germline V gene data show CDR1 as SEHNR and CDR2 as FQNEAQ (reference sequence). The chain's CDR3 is CASSLVLGADYGYTF. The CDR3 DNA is TGTGCCAGCAGCTTAGTTCTGGGGGCGGACTATGGCTACACCTTC.

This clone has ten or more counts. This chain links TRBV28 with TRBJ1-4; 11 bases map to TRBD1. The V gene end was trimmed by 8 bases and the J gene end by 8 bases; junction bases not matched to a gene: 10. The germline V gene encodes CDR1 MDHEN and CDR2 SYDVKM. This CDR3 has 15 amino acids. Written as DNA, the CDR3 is TGTGCCAGCCGAGGGGGGACAGGGGGACGCGAAAAACTGTTTTTT. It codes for CASRGGTGGREKLFF.

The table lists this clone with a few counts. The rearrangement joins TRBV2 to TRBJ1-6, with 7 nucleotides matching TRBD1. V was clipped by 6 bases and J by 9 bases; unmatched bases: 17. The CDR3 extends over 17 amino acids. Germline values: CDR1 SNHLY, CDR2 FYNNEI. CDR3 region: CASSQNYITGEGSPLHF. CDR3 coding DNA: TGTGCCAGCAGCCAAAATTATATAACAGGGGAAGGTTCACCCCTCCACTTT. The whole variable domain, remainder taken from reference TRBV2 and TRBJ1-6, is EPEVTQTPSHQVTQMGQEVILRCVPISNHLYFYWYRQILGQKVEFLVSFYNNEISEKSEIFDDQFSVERPDGSNFTLKIRSTKLEDSAMYFCASSQNYITGEGSPLHFGNGTRLTVT.

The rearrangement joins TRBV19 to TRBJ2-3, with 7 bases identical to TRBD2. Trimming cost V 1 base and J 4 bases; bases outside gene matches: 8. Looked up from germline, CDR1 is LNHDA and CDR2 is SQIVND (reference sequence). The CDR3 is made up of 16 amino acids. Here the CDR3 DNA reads TGTGCCAGTAGTATAGGTTTTGGGGGGGGAGCAGATACGCAGTATTTT. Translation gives CASSIGFGGGADTQYF.

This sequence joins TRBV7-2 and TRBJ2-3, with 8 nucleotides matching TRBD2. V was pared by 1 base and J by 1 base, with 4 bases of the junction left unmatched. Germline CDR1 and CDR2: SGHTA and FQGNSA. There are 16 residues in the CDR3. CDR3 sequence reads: CASSLVSGGRTDTQYF. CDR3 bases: TGTGCCAGCAGCTTAGTTTCGGGGGGGCGCACAGATACGCAGTATTTT.

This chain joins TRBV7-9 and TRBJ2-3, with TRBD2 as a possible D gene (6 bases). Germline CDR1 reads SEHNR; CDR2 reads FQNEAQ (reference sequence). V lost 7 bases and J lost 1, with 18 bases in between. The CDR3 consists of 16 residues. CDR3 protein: CASIYPGGEGTDTQYF. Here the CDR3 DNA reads TGTGCCAGCATCTACCCCGGCGGGGAGGGCACAGATACGCAGTATTTT.

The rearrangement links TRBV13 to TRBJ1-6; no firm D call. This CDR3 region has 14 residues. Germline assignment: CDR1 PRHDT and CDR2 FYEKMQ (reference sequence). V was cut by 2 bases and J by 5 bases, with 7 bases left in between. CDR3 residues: CASSLLRDNSPLHF. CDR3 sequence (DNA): TGTGCCAGCAGCTTATTACGGGATAATTCACCCCTCCACTTT. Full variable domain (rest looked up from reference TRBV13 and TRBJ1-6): AAGVIQSPRHLIKEKRETATLKCYPIPRHDTVYWYQQGPGQDPQFLISFYEKMQSDKGSIPDRFSAQQFSDYHSELNMSSLELGDSALYFCASSLLRDNSPLHFGNGTRLTVT.

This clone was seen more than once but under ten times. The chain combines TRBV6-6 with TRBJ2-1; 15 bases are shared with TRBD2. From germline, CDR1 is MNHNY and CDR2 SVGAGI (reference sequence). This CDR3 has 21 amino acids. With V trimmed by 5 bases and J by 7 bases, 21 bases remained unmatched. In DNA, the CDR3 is TGTGCCAGCAGTCGCGGACTAGCGGGGGGGCTATCCCCAGGTGAAAGGAATGAGCAGTTCTTC. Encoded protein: CASSRGLAGGLSPGERNEQFF.

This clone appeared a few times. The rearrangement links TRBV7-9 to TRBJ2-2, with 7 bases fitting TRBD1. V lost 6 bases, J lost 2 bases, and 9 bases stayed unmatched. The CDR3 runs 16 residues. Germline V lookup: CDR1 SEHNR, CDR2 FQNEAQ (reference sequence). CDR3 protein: CASSYSGQRNTGELFF. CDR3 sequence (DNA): TGTGCCAGCAGTTACTCGGGACAGAGAAACACCGGGGAGCTGTTTTTT.

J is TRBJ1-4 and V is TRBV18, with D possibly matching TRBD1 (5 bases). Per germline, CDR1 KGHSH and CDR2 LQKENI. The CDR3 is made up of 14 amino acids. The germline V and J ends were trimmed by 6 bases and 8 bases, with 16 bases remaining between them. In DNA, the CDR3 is TGTGCCAGCTCGCGGACACAGGACGGGGAAAAACTGTTTTTT. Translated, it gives CASSRTQDGEKLFF.

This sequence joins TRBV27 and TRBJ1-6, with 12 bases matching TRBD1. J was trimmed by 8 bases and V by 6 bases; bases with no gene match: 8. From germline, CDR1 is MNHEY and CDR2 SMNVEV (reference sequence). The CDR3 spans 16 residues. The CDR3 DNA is TGTGCCAGCAGGGGGACAGGGGGCTGGTTGTATTCACCCCTCCACTTT. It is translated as CASRGTGGWLYSPLHF.

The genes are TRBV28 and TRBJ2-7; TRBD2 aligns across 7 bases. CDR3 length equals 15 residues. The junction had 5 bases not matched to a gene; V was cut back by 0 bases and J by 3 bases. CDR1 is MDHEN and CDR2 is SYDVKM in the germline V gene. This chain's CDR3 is CASSLWSGGLYEQYV. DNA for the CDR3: TGTGCCAGCAGTTTATGGTCGGGGGGACTCTACGAGCAGTACGTC.

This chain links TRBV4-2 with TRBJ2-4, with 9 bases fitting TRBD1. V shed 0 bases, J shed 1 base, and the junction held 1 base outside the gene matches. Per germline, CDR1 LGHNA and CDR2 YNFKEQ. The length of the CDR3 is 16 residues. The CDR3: CASSQEQGAAKNIQYF. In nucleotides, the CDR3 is TGTGCCAGCAGCCAAGAACAGGGGGCCGCCAAAAACATTCAGTACTTC.